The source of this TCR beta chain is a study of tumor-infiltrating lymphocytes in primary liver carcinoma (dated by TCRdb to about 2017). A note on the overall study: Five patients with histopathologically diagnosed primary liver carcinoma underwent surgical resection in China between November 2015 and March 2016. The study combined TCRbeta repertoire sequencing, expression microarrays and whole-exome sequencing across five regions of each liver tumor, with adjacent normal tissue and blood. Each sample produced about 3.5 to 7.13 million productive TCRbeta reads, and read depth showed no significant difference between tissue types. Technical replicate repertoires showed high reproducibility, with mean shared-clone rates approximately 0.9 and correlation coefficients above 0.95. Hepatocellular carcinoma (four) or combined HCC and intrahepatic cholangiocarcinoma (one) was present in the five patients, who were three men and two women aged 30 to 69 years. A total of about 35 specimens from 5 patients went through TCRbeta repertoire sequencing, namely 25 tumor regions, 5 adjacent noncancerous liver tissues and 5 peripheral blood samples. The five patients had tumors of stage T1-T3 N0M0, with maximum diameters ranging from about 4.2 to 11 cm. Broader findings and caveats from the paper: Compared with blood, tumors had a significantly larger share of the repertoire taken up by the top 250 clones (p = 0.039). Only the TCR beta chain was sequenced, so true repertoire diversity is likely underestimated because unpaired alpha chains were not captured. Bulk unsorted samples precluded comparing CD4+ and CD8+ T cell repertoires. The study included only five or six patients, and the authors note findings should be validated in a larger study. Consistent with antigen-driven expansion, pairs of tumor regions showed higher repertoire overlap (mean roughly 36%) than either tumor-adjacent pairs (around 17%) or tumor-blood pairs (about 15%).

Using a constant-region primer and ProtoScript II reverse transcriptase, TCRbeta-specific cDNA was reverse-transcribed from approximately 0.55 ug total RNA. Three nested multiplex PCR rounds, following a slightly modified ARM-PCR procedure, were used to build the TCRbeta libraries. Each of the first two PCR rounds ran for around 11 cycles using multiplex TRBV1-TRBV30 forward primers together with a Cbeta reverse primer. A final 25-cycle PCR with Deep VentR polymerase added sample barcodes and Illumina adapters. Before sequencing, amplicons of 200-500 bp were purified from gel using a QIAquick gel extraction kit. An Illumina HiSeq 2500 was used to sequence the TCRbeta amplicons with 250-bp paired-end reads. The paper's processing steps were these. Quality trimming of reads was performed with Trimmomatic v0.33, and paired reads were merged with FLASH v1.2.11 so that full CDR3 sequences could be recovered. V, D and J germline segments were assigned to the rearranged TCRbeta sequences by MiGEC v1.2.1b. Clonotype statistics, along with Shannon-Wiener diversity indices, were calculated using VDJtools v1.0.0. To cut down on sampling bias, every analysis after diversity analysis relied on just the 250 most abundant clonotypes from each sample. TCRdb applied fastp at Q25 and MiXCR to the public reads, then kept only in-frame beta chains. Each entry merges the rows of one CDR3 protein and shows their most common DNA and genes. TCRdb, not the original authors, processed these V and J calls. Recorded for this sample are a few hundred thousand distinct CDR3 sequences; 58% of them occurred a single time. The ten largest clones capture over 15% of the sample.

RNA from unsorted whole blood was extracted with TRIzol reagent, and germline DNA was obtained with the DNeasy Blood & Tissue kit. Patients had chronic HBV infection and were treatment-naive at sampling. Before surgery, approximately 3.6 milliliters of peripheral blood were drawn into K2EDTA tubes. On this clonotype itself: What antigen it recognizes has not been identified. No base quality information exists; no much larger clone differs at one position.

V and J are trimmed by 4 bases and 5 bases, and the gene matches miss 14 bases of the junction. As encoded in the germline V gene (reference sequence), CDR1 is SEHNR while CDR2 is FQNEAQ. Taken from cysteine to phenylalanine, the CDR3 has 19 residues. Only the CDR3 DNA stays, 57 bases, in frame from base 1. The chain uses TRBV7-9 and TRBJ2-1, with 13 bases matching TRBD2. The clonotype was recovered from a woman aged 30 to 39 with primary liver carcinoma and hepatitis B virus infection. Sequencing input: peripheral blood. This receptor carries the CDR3 CASSSGLAGRLGSDNEQFF. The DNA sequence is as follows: TGTGCCAGCAGCTCGGGACTAGCGGGACGGCTGGGAAGTGACAATGAGCAGTTCTTC.